One and the same sample provided the 13 T cell receptor beta chains below, sequenced in a study of blood T cell repertoires in COVID-19. Libraries were prepared by immunoSEQ multiplex PCR; TCRdb keeps only in-frame clonotypes and omits some of them. The sample holds hundreds of thousands of clones, 91% seen once. The sequenced sample was peripheral blood. All receptors come from a woman aged 18-29 years who had recovered from COVID-19.

This chain joins TRBV19 and TRBJ2-3, with 7 bases fitting TRBD2. CDR3 length equals 15 residues. Germline V CDR1 and CDR2: LNHDA, SQIVND (reference sequence). The trim removed 4 bases at V and 6 bases at J, leaving 10 bases unmatched. The CDR3 sequence: CASSRGLREADTQYF. CDR3 DNA sequence: TGTGCCAGTAGTAGGGGTCTACGGGAGGCCGATACGCAGTATTTT.

J is TRBJ2-5 and V is TRBV10-3, with a possible D match to TRBD2 (7 bases). The length of the CDR3 is 19 residues. Per germline, CDR1 ENHRY and CDR2 SYGVKD. The V and J ends lost 3 bases and 9 bases respectively, with 32 bases between them. CDR3 nucleotide sequence: TGTGCCATCAGTGATGATAGCGGGCGCCCTCGTAGGTCGGGGGCGGCCCAGTACTTC. Translated, it gives CAISDDSGRPRRSGAAQYF.

The chain couples TRBV30 to TRBJ1-1; 9 nucleotides agree with TRBD1. CDR1 is GTSNPN, CDR2 SVGIG, per germline (reference sequence). Unmatched junction bases numbered 11, after V lost 5 bases and J lost 10 bases. The CDR3 is 13 amino acids. As DNA, the CDR3 is TGTGCCTGGGTTGGACAGGGGAATTTGCGAGCTTTCTTT. Protein product: CAWVGQGNLRAFF.

This clone was seen only a few times. The rearrangement joins TRBV6-2 or TRBV6-3 to TRBJ2-7, with D possibly TRBD2 on 5 matching bases. V dropped 6 bases and J dropped 0 bases, with 9 bases sitting between them. The V gene's germline CDR1 is MNHEY and CDR2 SVGEGT. The CDR3 loop spans 13 amino acids. The CDR3 sequence is CASSLGDSYEQYV. In DNA form, the CDR3 reads TGTGCCAGCAGCCTCGGGGACTCCTACGAGCAGTACGTC.

The chain links TRBV3-1 (or the pseudogene TRBV3-2) to TRBJ2-5; D is undetermined. CDR1 is LGHDT, CDR2 YNNKEL, per germline (reference sequence). The length of the CDR3 is 13 residues. V gave up 2 bases and J gave up 3 bases, with 7 bases separating them. The CDR3 region has the DNA TGTGCCAGCAGCCAAATAACAGAAGAGACCCAGTACTTC. Translation gives CASSQITEETQYF.

This rearrangement joins TRBV4-3 to TRBJ2-1; 11 nucleotides line up with TRBD2. Germline CDR1 is LGHNA and CDR2 is YSLEER. Trimming removed 1 base from V and 4 bases from J; junction bases left unmatched: 6. The CDR3 spans 17 residues. CDR3 bases: TGCGCCAGCAGCCAAGTTCATAGCGGGAGGGATTACAATGAGCAGTTCTTC. Translating it yields CASSQVHSGRDYNEQFF.

The chain recombines TRBV18 with TRBJ2-5; D unclear. The CDR3 spans 13 residues. With 3 bases removed from V and 1 base from J, the gap between germline ends came to 6 bases. Germline V CDR1 and CDR2: KGHSH, LQKENI. The CDR3 loop reads CASSPEVQETQYF. The CDR3 DNA is TGTGCCAGCTCACCCGAGGTCCAAGAGACCCAGTACTTC.

The CDR3 coding sequence is TGTGCCAGCAGCTTAACTGTGGCCGGGACAGGGCTCTACGAGCAGTACGTC. It yields the protein CASSLTVAGTGLYEQYV. V and J are TRBV11-2 and TRBJ2-7; 9 bases map to TRBD1. There are 17 residues in the CDR3. Germline trimming cut 2 bases from V and 3 bases from J; bases unmatched to any gene: 11. The germline gives CDR1 SGHAT, CDR2 FQNNGV.

The chain has TRBV10-3 and TRBJ1-2, with TRBD1 as a possible D gene (5 bases). This CDR3 has 13 residues. V shed 4 bases and J shed 7 bases, with 13 bases lying between them. Germline assignment: CDR1 ENHRY and CDR2 SYGVKD. The CDR3, as DNA: TGTGCCATCAGTGCCCAGGGCCCAGCTGGCTACACCTTC. Translation gives CAISAQGPAGYTF.

J is TRBJ2-1 and V is TRBV28; no definite D call. This CDR3 spans 14 amino acids. Germline lookup yields CDR1 MDHEN and CDR2 SYDVKM. Trimming left V 1 base short and J 9 bases short, with 13 bases between. CDR3 region: CASSLYPNHGEQFF. The CDR3 DNA reads TGTGCCAGCAGTTTATATCCGAATCACGGTGAGCAGTTCTTC.

The chain links TRBV19 to TRBJ2-1, with 11 bases matching TRBD2. The CDR3 is made up of 16 amino acids. From germline, CDR1 is LNHDA and CDR2 SQIVND (reference sequence). V was clipped by 5 bases and J by 4 bases; unmatched bases: 7. Written as DNA, the CDR3 is TGTGCCAGTAGTCCCTTAGCGGGAGGGAAGTACAATGAGCAGTTCTTC. It encodes CASSPLAGGKYNEQFF.

The chain combines TRBV30 with TRBJ1-2; 7 nucleotides agree with TRBD1. The germline V gene has CDR1 GTSNPN and CDR2 SVGIG (reference sequence). The CDR3 length is 12 residues. Trimming at V came to 1 base and at J to 8 bases, leaving 4 bases not matched to a gene. The CDR3 loop is CAWSEGDRGYTF. The CDR3, as DNA: TGTGCCTGGAGTGAGGGGGACAGAGGCTACACCTTC.

This clone was counted a few times. The chain uses TRBV24-1 and TRBJ2-1; TRBD1 is a possible D gene (6 bases). CDR1 is KGHDR and CDR2 is SFDVKD in the germline V gene. V was clipped by 0 bases and J by 6 bases, with 14 bases between them. This CDR3 region has 16 residues. Here the CDR3 reads CATSDLGRAGVNEQFF. The DNA of the CDR3 is TGTGCCACCAGTGATTTGGGTCGGGCAGGGGTCAATGAGCAGTTCTTC.